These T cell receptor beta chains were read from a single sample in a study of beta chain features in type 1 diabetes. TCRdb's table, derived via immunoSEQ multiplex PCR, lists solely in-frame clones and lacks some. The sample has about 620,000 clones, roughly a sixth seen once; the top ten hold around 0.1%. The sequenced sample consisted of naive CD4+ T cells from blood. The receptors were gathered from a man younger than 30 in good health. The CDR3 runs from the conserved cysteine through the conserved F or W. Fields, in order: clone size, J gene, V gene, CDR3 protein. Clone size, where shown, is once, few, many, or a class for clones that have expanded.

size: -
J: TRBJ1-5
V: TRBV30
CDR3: CAWSPNSNQPQHF

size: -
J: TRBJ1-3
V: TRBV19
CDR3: CASVDSSSGNTIYF

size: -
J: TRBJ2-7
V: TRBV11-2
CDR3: CASSLVSGRVPYEQYF

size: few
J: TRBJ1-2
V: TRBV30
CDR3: CAWSGTGGSGGYTF

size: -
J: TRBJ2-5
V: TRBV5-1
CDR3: CASSGGGTGNGETQYF

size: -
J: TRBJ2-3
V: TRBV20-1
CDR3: CSAQPGLGVYF

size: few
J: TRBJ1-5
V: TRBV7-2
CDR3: CASSLTGVQPQHF

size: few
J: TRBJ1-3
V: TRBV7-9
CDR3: CASSSAFPGNTIYF

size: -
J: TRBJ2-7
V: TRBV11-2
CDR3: CASSLQSTSYEQYF

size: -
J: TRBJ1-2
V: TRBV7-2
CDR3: CASSLEEFANYGYTF

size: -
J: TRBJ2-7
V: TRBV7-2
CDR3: CASSFWTGGGIGEQYF

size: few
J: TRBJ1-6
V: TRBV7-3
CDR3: CASSLGTGVNSPLHF

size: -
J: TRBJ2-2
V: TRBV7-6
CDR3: CASRRPGQGGTGELFF

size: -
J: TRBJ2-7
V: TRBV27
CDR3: CASSLRSSARTGASYEQYF

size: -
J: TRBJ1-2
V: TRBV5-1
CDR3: CASSLEPTAYGYTF

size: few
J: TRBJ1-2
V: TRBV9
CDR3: CASSVVGALGYTF

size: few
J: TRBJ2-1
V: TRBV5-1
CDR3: CASSLISGFAYNEQFF

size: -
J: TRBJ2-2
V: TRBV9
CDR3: CASSRENTGELFF

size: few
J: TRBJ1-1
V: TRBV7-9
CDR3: CASTAQGTANTEAFF

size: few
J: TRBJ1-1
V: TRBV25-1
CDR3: CASKGASSRNQLAFF

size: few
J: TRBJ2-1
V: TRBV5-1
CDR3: CASTPGTSGNNEQFF

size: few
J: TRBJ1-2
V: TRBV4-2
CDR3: CASSQDPIRANYGYTF

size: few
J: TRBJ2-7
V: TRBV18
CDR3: CASSPADYEQYF

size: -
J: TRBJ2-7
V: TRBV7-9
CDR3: CASSLVSWGSTYEQYF

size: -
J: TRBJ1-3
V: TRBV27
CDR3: CASSSGRVPGNTIYF

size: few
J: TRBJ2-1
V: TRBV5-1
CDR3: CASSAGRNEQFF

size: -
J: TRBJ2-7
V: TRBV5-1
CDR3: CASRTTSSTYEQYF

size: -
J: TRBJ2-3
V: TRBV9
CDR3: CASSVAAGGLTDTQYF

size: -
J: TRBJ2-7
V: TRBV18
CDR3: CASSVGQGSLEVTYEQYF

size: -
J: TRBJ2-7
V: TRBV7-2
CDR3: CASSLRGGPSYEQYF

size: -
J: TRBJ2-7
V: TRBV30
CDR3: CAWSVRVLGILGRGSYEQYF

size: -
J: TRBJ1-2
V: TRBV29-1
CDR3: CSVDWQSGGYTF

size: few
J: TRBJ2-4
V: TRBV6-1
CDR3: CASSDIGRMRWDF

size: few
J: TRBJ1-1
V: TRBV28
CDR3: CASSFVQVETEAFF

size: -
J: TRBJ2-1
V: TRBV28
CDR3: CASSLFGLTYNEQFF

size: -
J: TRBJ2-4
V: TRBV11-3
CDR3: CASSLSRDSLQYF

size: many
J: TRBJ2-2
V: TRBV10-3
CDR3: CAMTAGNTGELFF

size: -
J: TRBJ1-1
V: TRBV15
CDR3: CATSPQLPDRRNTEAFF

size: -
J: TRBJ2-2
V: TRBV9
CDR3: CASRGNTGELFF

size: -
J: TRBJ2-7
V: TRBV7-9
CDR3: CASSLRSIGQGAYEQYF

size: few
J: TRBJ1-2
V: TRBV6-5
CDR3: CASSYSRVGERYTF

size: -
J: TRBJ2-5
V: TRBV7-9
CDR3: CASSLVTGTSGSTQYF

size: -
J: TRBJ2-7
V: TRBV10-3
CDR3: CAISESGQGNYEQYF

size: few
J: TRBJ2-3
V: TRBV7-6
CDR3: CASRGRSTDTQYF

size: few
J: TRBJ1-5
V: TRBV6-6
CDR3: CASSYSWGADQPQHF

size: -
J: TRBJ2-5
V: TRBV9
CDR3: CASSGNVGGQETQYF